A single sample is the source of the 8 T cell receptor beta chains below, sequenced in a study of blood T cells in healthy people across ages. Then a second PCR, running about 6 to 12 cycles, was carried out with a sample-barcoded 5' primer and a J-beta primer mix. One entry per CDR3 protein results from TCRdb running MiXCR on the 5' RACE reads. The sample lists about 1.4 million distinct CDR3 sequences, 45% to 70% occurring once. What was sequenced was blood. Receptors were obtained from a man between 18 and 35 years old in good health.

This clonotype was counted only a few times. The CDR3 region is CASSQDRGPNYEQYF. The CDR3 DNA reads as TGCGCCAGCAGCCAAGATAGGGGACCAAACTACGAGCAGTACTTC. The chain is built from TRBV4-3 and TRBJ2-7; TRBD1 or TRBD2 may be the D gene (5 bases each). This CDR3 comprises 15 residues. Per germline, CDR1 LGHNA and CDR2 YSLEER. Between the trimmed V and J ends, which lost 0 bases and 3 bases, there was a span of 12 bases.

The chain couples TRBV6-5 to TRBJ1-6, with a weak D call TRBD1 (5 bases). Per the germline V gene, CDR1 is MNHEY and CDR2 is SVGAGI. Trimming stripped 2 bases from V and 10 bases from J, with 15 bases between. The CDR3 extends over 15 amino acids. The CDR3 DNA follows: TGTGCCAGCAGTTACGTCGGGGGGTCGGAGTCACCCCTCCACTTT. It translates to CASSYVGGSESPLHF.

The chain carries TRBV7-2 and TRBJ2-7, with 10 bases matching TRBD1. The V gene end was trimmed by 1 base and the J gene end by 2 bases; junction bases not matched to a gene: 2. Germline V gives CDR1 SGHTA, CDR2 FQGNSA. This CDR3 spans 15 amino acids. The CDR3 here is CASSLEGTGAYEQYF. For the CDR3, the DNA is TGTGCCAGCAGCTTAGAAGGGACAGGGGCCTACGAGCAGTACTTC.

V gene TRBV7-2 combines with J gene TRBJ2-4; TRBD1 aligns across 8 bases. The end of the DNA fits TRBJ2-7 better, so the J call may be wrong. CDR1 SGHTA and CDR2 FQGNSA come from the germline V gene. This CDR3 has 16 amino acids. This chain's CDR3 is CASSLNDRGYAGEQYF. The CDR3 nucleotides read TGTGCCAGCAGCCTTAACGACAGGGGCTATGCCGGCGAGCAGTACTTC.

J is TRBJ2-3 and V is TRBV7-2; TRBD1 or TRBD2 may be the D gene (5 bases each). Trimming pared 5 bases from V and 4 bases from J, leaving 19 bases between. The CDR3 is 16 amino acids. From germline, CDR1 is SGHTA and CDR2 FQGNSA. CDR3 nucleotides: TGTGCCAGCAGCCAGGTGGTTGGGACCCTCCCAGATACGCAGTATTTT. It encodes CASSQVVGTLPDTQYF.

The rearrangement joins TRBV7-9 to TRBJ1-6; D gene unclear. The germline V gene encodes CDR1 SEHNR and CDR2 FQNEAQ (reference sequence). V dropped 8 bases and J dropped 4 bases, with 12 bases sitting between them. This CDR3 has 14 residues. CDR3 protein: CASRLVLYNSPLHF. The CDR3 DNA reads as TGTGCCAGCCGGCTAGTCCTGTATAATTCACCCCTCCACTTT.

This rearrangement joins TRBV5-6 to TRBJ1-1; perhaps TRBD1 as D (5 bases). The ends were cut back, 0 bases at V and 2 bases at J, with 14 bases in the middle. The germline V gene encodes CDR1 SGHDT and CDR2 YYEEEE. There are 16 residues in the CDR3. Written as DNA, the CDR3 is TGTGCCAGCAGCTTGGCCCCCGGGGCGATAAACACTGAAGCTTTCTTT. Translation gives CASSLAPGAINTEAFF.

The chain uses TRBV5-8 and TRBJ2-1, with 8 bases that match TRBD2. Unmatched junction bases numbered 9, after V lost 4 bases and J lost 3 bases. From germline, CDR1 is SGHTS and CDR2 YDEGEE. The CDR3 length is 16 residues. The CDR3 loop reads CASSPREAGGYNEQFF. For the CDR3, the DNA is TGTGCCAGCAGCCCTAGAGAGGCGGGAGGCTACAATGAGCAGTTCTTC.